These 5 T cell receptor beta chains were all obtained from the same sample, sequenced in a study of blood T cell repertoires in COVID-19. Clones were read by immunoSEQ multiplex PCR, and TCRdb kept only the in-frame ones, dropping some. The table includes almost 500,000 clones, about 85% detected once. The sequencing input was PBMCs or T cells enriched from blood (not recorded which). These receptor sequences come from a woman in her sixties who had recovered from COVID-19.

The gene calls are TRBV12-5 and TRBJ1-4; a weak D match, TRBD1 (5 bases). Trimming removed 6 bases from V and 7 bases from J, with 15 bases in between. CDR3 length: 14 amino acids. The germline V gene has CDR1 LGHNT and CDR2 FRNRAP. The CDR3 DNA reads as TGTGCTAGTGGCCTGGGACTCCAGGGTGAAAAACTGTTTTTT. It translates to CASGLGLQGEKLFF.

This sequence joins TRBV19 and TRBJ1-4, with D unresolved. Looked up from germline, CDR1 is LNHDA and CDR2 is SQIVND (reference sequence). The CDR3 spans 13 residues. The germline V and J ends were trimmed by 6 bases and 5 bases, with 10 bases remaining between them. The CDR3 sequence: CASRIHQNEKLFF. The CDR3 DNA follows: TGTGCCAGTAGAATCCACCAGAATGAAAAACTGTTTTTT.

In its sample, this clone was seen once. The chain's CDR3 is CASSTTGGITEAFF. Here the CDR3 DNA reads TGCGCCAGCAGCACGACAGGGGGCATCACTGAAGCTTTCTTT. The chain is built from TRBV5-1 and TRBJ1-1; 10 bases agree with TRBD1. J was trimmed by 4 bases and V by 4 bases; bases with no gene match: 4. The CDR3 runs to 14 residues. Germline V lookup: CDR1 SGHRS, CDR2 YFSETQ.

CDR3 sequence: CASTDRDMGFHNEQFF. The DNA of the CDR3 is TGTGCCAGCACAGACCGGGACATGGGGTTTCACAATGAGCAGTTCTTC. This sequence joins TRBV2 and TRBJ2-1, with D possibly matching TRBD1 (6 bases). CDR1 and CDR2 from the germline V gene are SNHLY and FYNNEI. V lost 7 bases to trimming and J lost 5 bases, with 21 bases between them. This CDR3 spans 16 amino acids.

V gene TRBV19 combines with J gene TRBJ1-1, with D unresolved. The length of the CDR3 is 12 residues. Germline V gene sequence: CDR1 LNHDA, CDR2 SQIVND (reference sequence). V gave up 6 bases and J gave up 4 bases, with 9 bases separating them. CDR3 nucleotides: TGTGCCAGTAGGGCGGCCTTCACTGAAGCTTTCTTT. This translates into CASRAAFTEAFF.